These 5 T cell receptor beta chains originate from one sample sequenced in a study of cytomegalovirus exposure and HLA in healthy donors. Both 60 Vbeta primers and 13 Jbeta primers went into the PCR. Assay: immunoSEQ multiplex PCR; the TCRdb copy retains only in-frame clones and omits some. The sample includes roughly 100,000 clones, more than 60% of them seen just once. The sequenced material came from PBMCs. All receptors derive from a man aged 30 to 39 in good health and CMV-seronegative.

This clone was recorded only once. The chain employs TRBV11-2 and TRBJ2-1, with 7 bases matching TRBD2. The J segment lost 7 bases and the V segment lost 5 bases, leaving 2 bases of the junction unmatched. There are 12 residues in the CDR3. Germline V lookup: CDR1 SGHAT, CDR2 FQNNGV. The chain's CDR3 is CASSPSGNEQFF. The CDR3 DNA follows: TGTGCCAGCAGCCCTAGCGGTAATGAGCAGTTCTTC.

This chain joins TRBV9 and TRBJ2-2; tentatively, D is TRBD2 (7 bases). This CDR3 comprises 14 residues. Trimming shortened V by 4 bases and J by 7 bases, and 14 bases separated the two germline ends. In germline, CDR1 is SGDLS, CDR2 YYNGEE. Here the CDR3 DNA reads TGTGCCAGCAGCCTTGGGGGGGCTAACGGGGAGCTGTTTTTT. This sequence encodes CASSLGGANGELFF.

V and J are TRBV4-2 and TRBJ1-1; the match to TRBD1 covers 8 bases. The CDR3 length is 15 residues. Germline assignment: CDR1 LGHNA and CDR2 YNFKEQ. With 3 bases clipped from V and 4 bases from J, the junction kept 7 bases outside the gene matches. CDR3 in DNA: TGTGCCAGCAGCCACATACAGGGGGAGATCACTGAAGCTTTCTTT. Amino acid sequence: CASSHIQGEITEAFF.

The V and J genes are TRBV7-9 and TRBJ2-3; 8 bases map to TRBD2. CDR3 length: 18 amino acids. The trim removed 3 bases at V and 5 bases at J, leaving 16 bases unmatched. CDR1 and CDR2 (germline): SEHNR, FQNEAQ (reference sequence). This CDR3 is CASSFSPHGTSHGDTQYF. DNA of the CDR3: TGTGCCAGCAGCTTTTCCCCCCACGGGACTAGTCATGGAGATACGCAGTATTTT.

The chain links TRBV9 to TRBJ2-7; 9 bases line up with TRBD1. Germline-derived CDR1 and CDR2 are SGDLS and YYNGEE. This CDR3 comprises 16 residues. V lost 4 bases, J lost 3 bases, and 11 bases stayed unmatched. CDR3 nucleotide sequence: TGTGCCAGCAGCCCCTCCCTACAGGGGGCGAACTACGAGCAGTACTTC. Encoded protein: CASSPSLQGANYEQYF.